This T cell receptor (beta chain) derives from a study of PD-1 blockade in classical Hodgkin lymphoma (TCRdb year 2020). As for the study more broadly: Nivolumab dosing was 3 mg/kg intravenously every 2 weeks, continuing until either disease progression or unacceptable toxicity. The study used CyTOF and TCR beta sequencing to define a peripheral blood immune signature of response to PD-1 blockade in classical Hodgkin lymphoma. Results the study describes overall, beyond this receptor: CD4+ but not CD8+ TCR diversity rose significantly by C4D1 (p=0.0027 vs p=0.16), most apparent in complete responders (p=0.02). Baseline TCR diversity was reported as lower in newly diagnosed patients than in healthy donors, and lower still in relapsed/refractory patients. Lower diversity was observed in patients in whom nivolumab was started less than 1 year after ASCT, and these patients were excluded from later analyses so that confounding by immune reconstitution would be avoided. Baseline diversity similar to that of newly diagnosed patients was observed in trial patients achieving complete response, whereas significantly lower diversity was observed in partial responders and progressors. The study was limited to a single clinical trial cohort, and causes of repertoire differences, possibly disease activity or prior therapy, remained undefined.

Concerning this clone itself: Which antigen it targets is not known. Base-call qualities are not available, and no considerably larger clone is one nucleotide away.

In the germline V gene, CDR1 corresponds to MNHEY and CDR2 to SVGAGI. Including cysteine and phenylalanine, the CDR3 has 16 amino acids. Only CDR3 DNA remains: 48 bases, in frame from the first base. A distance of 17 bases separates the germline ends of V and J, which lose 3 bases and 2 bases respectively. Genomic DNA was extracted with the Qiagen DNeasy kit from unsorted PBMCs and from negatively selected CD4+ and CD8+ fractions. Using primers that anneal to V and J segments, immunoSEQ multiplex PCR amplified the TCR beta CDR3 regions. A synthetic immune receptor repertoire was used to minimize amplification bias, and any remaining bias was removed computationally after sequencing. As for the original processing: Repertoire diversity was quantified as the Shannon entropy index using custom Python scripts. Unsorted, CD4+ and CD8+ repertoires were examined separately, except in combined analyses, for which CD4+ and CD8+ sequences were merged in silico. Clonal expansion was defined as a frequency increase of at least 2-fold after treatment compared with C1D1, and clones undetected at baseline were assigned a pseudocount of 0.5. Singleton clones were defined as clones with 0 or 1 copy at C1D1, and non-singleton clones were defined as clones with 2 or more copies. By matching protein sequences in sorted samples from the same patient, clones expanded in unsorted samples were annotated as CD4+, CD8+ or unknown. Wilcoxon tests were applied to paired samples to test diversity changes from C1D1 to C4D1. TCRdb stores this immuneACCESS table with in-frame sequences only. Part of the clones is absent; in the studies checked, under half of the shortfall reflects unresolved V genes, and no reason is known for the rest. D and trimming come from the DNA, and the V and J calls and clone size come from that table. The sample table holds about 17,000 clones, of which about 65% were seen once. The leading ten clones occupy less than 9% of the sample.

Explained via the paper, the time point label denotes: cycle 4 day 1 (C4D1), after less than 7 weeks of nivolumab. All trial patients had relapsed after autologous stem cell transplantation, with cohorts A, B and C differing in prior brentuximab vedotin exposure. The trial cohort comprised some 60 patients with relapsed/refractory classical Hodgkin lymphoma whose best overall responses were complete response, partial response or progressive disease. Trial patients were treated with single-agent nivolumab in the multi-cohort phase II CheckMate 205 trial. An independent review committee assessed best overall response using the 2007 International Working Group response criteria. Trial PBMCs were collected just before the start of nivolumab (C1D1) and during therapy at cycle 2 day 1 and cycle 4 day 1. Peripheral blood was collected in 8 mL Vacutainer Cell Preparation Tubes, from which PBMCs were isolated by centrifugation and then cryopreserved.

The clonotype originates from a human donor with classical Hodgkin lymphoma. The sample consisted of peripheral blood mononuclear cells (PBMCs), taken before the fourth cycle of nivolumab. The chain employs TRBV6-5 and TRBJ2-7; the D region possibly corresponds to TRBD2 (5 bases align). The nucleotide sequence is TGTGCCAGCAGTTATAATAACGGAGGCACCCCCTACGAGCAGTACTTC. Its coded protein is CASSYNNGGTPYEQYF.